This TCR beta chain comes out of a study of shared clonotypes between healthy human individuals. For the study at large: Each donor's CD4 naive and CD4 memory cells filled three plates apiece, CD8 naive two, and CD8 memory one.

V gave up 5 bases and J gave up 7 bases; unmatched junction bases: 12. The CDR3 loop spans 16 amino acids. Germline V gives CDR1 SGHDT, CDR2 YYEEEE. At a deep level, the assay was run. Measured with immunoSEQ multiplex PCR; TCRdb has only the in-frame clones, and not every one. The sample includes 1.6 million or so clones, approximately 98.5% of them seen just once. The source of this sequence is a man aged 25 to 40 in good health. This sequence joins TRBV5-6 and TRBJ1-4; TRBD1 agrees at 9 bases. The sample comprised naive CD4+ T cells sorted from blood. Documented subset: CD45RA+ positively selected. CDR3 amino acids: CASRQNAGQGAEKLFF. CDR3 coding DNA: TGTGCCAGCAGACAGAACGCGGGACAGGGAGCTGAAAAACTGTTTTTT.